This TCR beta chain was profiled in a study of long-term antiretroviral therapy in people with HIV. Donors each had at least one pre-ART PBMC sample and at least two post-ART ones. Ahead of DNA extraction, samples held roughly 1-10 million cryopreserved PBMC each. Germline CDR1 LGHNT, CDR2 FRNRAP. V dropped 5 bases and J dropped 9; count of bases not matched to a gene: 5. This CDR3 has 12 amino acids. Sequencing used immunoSEQ v3.0 at survey level. This table comes from immunoSEQ multiplex PCR, and its TCRdb copy is limited to in-frame clones, with some not included. This sample has about 28,000 clones, with 70% to 90% found just once.

The V gene is TRBV12-5, the J gene TRBJ2-5; 8 nucleotides agree with TRBD1. This clonotype was obtained from a man between 18 and 35 years old with HIV. This material consisted of unsorted PBMCs, taken 0.8 years before starting antiretroviral therapy. The CDR3 spells CASGRQGLAQYF. The CDR3 DNA follows: TGTGCTAGTGGTAGACAGGGGTTGGCCCAGTACTTC.